This entry concerns a single T cell receptor beta chain. Antigen unknown. Germline lookup yields CDR1 SGHDT and CDR2 YYEEEE. The CDR3 runs 15 residues. Deletions cut 2 bases from V and 0 bases from J, with 11 bases between. This sample is part of a study of cytomegalovirus exposure and HLA in healthy donors. General study findings and limits: Both high specificity and high sensitivity reportedly marked the classifier's diagnosis of cytomegalovirus status. HLA-A and HLA-B allele assignments for most subjects were reportedly predicted accurately using TCR beta sequences. TCR beta V- and J-gene trimming was later associated with a missense DCLRE1C variant.

The PCR made use of 60 Vbeta and 13 Jbeta primers. Some clones are missing from TCRdb's copy, which holds only in-frame ones; the method was immunoSEQ multiplex PCR. The sample includes roughly 190,000 clones, roughly 80% seen only once; the top ten take 1.6%. The genes are TRBV5-6 and TRBJ1-2, with a possible D match to TRBD1 (5 bases). The receptor comes from a woman in her forties or fifties in good health and CMV-seronegative. The sample was PBMCs. The chain's CDR3 is CASSFQGGPNYGYTF. The CDR3 bases are TGTGCCAGCAGCTTCCAGGGTGGACCTAACTATGGCTACACCTTC.